The present T cell receptor beta chain was sequenced within a study of blood T cell repertoires in COVID-19. As for the study in general: PBMCs, B-cell-depleted T cells, or T cells provided the cDNA or gDNA that made up the material.

Repertoires were generated with immunoSEQ multiplex PCR, while TCRdb's copy carries only in-frame clones and drops some. The repertoire consists of hundreds of thousands of clones, with about 85% occurring once and the leading ten covering around 3%. Trimming removed 3 bases from V and 9 bases from J; junction bases left unmatched: 12. The germline V gene has CDR1 MNHEY and CDR2 SMNVEV (reference sequence). The length of the CDR3 is 15 residues. The J gene is TRBJ2-3, the V gene TRBV27, with 7 positions matching TRBD1. Sequenced sample: peripheral blood. This TCR was recovered from a man aged 18 to 29 with active or convalescent COVID-19. CDR3 nucleotide sequence: TGTGCCAGCAGTTTTGGGGACAGAATCAGTAACACGCAGTATTTT. Translating it yields CASSFGDRISNTQYF.